This record looks at one T cell receptor beta chain sequence and its context. Treatment of the sample: around 19 received Ad26.COV2.S at low or high dose, single or two shots; 5 received placebo; per-sample allocation not given. Day 63 after the first injection of vaccine or placebo was the sampling time. Data came from immunoSEQ multiplex PCR; TCRdb stores just in-frame clones and leaves some out. The table includes about 350,000 clones, 86% detected once. This CDR3 comprises 15 residues. The V gene end was trimmed by 4 bases and the J gene end by 3 bases; junction bases not matched to a gene: 5. Germline V gene lookup returns CDR1 SGHRS and CDR2 YFSETQ. This sample is part of a study of Ad26.COV2.S vaccination and SARS-CoV-2 variants.

The genes are TRBV5-1 and TRBJ2-5; 11 bases match TRBD1. The material sequenced was peripheral blood, taken in a trial of Ad26.COV2.S vaccine versus placebo. This TCR came from a person aged 18-65 years who received the Ad26.COV2.S COVID-19 vaccine or a placebo. The CDR3 protein is CASSLRTGGEETQYF. The DNA for the CDR3 is TGCGCCAGCAGCCTCCGGACAGGGGGCGAAGAGACCCAGTACTTC.